This T cell receptor (beta chain) emerged from a study of radiation and T cells in renal cell carcinoma. Trimming at V came to 2 bases and at J to 8 bases, leaving 9 bases not matched to a gene. The CDR3 has 15 residues. Germline lookup yields CDR1 SGHTA and CDR2 FQGNSA. Study observations and caveats: Baseline intratumoral clonotype presence is unknown without pretreatment biopsies.

Time point of the sample: blood 2 weeks post-SBRT. Treatment defined: 15 Gy SBRT to primary tumor, nephrectomy 4 weeks later. Serial blood draws occurred at baseline and 2 and 4 weeks post-SBRT. Assay used: immunoSEQ multiplex PCR; TCRdb lists only in-frame clones, some missing. Found here are approximately 49,000 clones, 80% of them singletons; the top ten hold around 31%. A remark on this clone: Its antigen is still unknown.

The sequence was collected from a woman between 65 and 79 years old with renal cell carcinoma. The sequencing here drew on blood, taken from a patient whose treatment included radiotherapy and nephrectomy. V is TRBV7-2 and J is TRBJ2-1; TRBD2 matches at 7 bases. The CDR3 bases are TGTGCCAGCAGCTTACAGGCAGGGCTAGCGGATGAGCAGTTCTTC. It specifies CASSLQAGLADEQFF.